Below are 29 T cell receptor beta chains sequenced from a single sample in a study of T cell repertoires in cytomegalovirus infection. TCRdb re-called the reads through MiXCR, storing one row per CDR3 protein. The data show a few hundred thousand distinct CDR3 sequences, 35% to 50% seen once. Antigen specificity for these receptors is unknown. Sequencing was performed on cultured PBMCs, taken from culture after CMV antigen stimulation. The receptors derive from a human donor in good health (CMV status not recorded). Some clones in this sample may be carry-over from other donors' samples.

This clonotype came up a few times. The rearrangement links TRBV28 to TRBJ2-1; D remains ambiguous. The germline V and J ends were trimmed by 2 bases and 1 base, with 9 bases remaining between them. This CDR3 comprises 15 residues. Germline V gene data show CDR1 as MDHEN and CDR2 as SYDVKM. CDR3 DNA: TGTGCCAGCAGTTTAAAGTTTCGGTCCTACAATGAGCAGTTCTTC. Encoded protein: CASSLKFRSYNEQFF.

The rearrangement uses TRBV2 and TRBJ1-3; 7 bases are shared with TRBD1. CDR3 size: 13 residues. Germline V CDR1 and CDR2: SNHLY, FYNNEI. With 10 bases clipped from V and 2 bases from J, the junction kept 5 bases outside the gene matches. DNA for the CDR3: TGTGCCACCAGAGACAGGGCTGGAAACACCATATATTTT. Translated: CATRDRAGNTIYF. Full variable domain (remainder filled in from reference TRBV2 and TRBJ1-3): EPEVTQTPSHQVTQMGQEVILRCVPISNHLYFYWYRQILGQKVEFLVSFYNNEISEKSEIFDDQFSVERPDGSNFTLKIRSTKLEDSAMYFCATRDRAGNTIYFGEGSWLTVV.

This clonotype was observed at least ten times. The rearrangement links TRBV7-2 to TRBJ2-3; possibly TRBD1 or TRBD2 for D (5 bases each). The CDR3 has 13 amino acids. Trimming cost V 5 bases and J 6 bases, with 12 bases left between them. The germline V gene encodes CDR1 SGHTA and CDR2 FQGNSA. CDR3 loop: CASSPHRDDTQYF. DNA for the CDR3: TGTGCCAGCAGCCCCCACCGGGACGATACGCAGTATTTT.

V is TRBV11-3 and J is TRBJ2-3, with D maybe TRBD2 (6 bases). Per germline, CDR1 SGHNT and CDR2 YENEEA. The CDR3 totals 16 residues. Between the trimmed V and J ends, which lost 5 bases and 1 base, there was a span of 16 bases. Here the CDR3 reads CASSRTTSPGTDTQYF. The CDR3 DNA sequence: TGTGCCAGCAGCAGAACCACTAGCCCGGGCACAGATACGCAGTATTTT.

CDR3 DNA: TGTGCCACCGCTCGACAGGGTGGGAATTCACCCCTCCACTTT. Amino acids: CATARQGGNSPLHF. The V gene is TRBV28, the J gene TRBJ1-6; 7 bases match TRBD1. V trimming: 10 bases; J trimming: 7 bases; junction bases outside the gene matches: 10. The length of the CDR3 is 14 residues. Germline CDR1 and CDR2: MDHEN and SYDVKM.

The CDR3 DNA reads as TGTGCCAGTAGTAAGGGGGGCGGCATTAGCAATCAGCCCCAGCATTTT. This encodes CASSKGGGISNQPQHF. The chain carries TRBV19 and TRBJ1-5, with a possible D match to TRBD1 (6 bases). Germline V CDR1 and CDR2: LNHDA, SQIVND (reference sequence). CDR3 length: 16 amino acids. V lost 4 bases to trimming and J lost 0 bases, with 13 bases between them.

This chain connects TRBV11-1 to TRBJ2-2, with a tentative D call TRBD1 (5 bases). The CDR3 runs 19 residues. The germline V gene encodes CDR1 SGHAT and CDR2 FQDESV (reference sequence). V was pared by 2 bases and J by 3 bases, with 22 bases between. CDR3 DNA: TGTGCCAGCAGCTTATTCCCACCGTTCTGGACAAGCGACACCGGGGAGCTGTTTTTT. This gives the protein CASSLFPPFWTSDTGELFF. Full variable domain (rest looked up from reference TRBV11-1 and TRBJ2-2): EAEVAQSPRYKITEKSQAVAFWCDPISGHATLYWYRQILGQGPELLVQFQDESVVDDSQLPKDRFSAERLKGVDSTLKIQPAELGDSAMYLCASSLFPPFWTSDTGELFFGEGSRLTVL.

The rearrangement links TRBV5-1 to TRBJ1-5; tentative D call: TRBD1 (5 bases). Deletions cut 0 bases from V and 2 bases from J, with 18 bases between. Germline CDR1 reads SGHRS; CDR2 reads YFSETQ. CDR3 length: 18 amino acids. DNA for the CDR3: TGCGCCAGCAGCTTGGACCGATGGACAAACAAGGGCAATCAGCCCCAGCATTTT. Protein product: CASSLDRWTNKGNQPQHF.

This chain links TRBV7-6 with TRBJ2-7; the match to TRBD2 covers 8 bases. The CDR3 sequence is 11 residues long. The junction had 3 bases not matched to a gene; V was cut back by 10 bases and J by 4 bases. Germline CDR1 reads SGHVS; CDR2 reads FNYEAQ. CDR3: CATQREYEQYF. The DNA for the CDR3 is TGTGCCACCCAGCGGGAGTACGAGCAGTACTTC.

The genes are TRBV19 and TRBJ1-3; TRBD1 might be the D (5 bases). CDR1 LNHDA and CDR2 SQIVND come from the germline V gene (reference sequence). This CDR3 spans 14 amino acids. V lost 5 bases to trimming and J lost 0 bases, with 8 bases between them. The CDR3 is CASSPQASGNTIYF. The CDR3 region has the DNA TGTGCCAGTAGTCCACAGGCCTCTGGAAACACCATATATTTT.

This clonotype has more than one count but fewer than ten. The chain uses TRBV6-5 and TRBJ2-1; no clear D gene. The CDR3 sequence is 15 residues long. The germline gives CDR1 MNHEY, CDR2 SVGAGI. Trimming removed 0 bases at V and 7 bases at J, with 13 bases between. CDR3: CASSYSIDSKNEQFF. Here the CDR3 DNA reads TGTGCCAGCAGTTACTCGATTGATTCGAAAAATGAGCAGTTCTTC.

The rearrangement links TRBV10-3 to TRBJ2-3, with 9 bases fitting TRBD2. CDR3 length: 14 residues. The V gene's germline CDR1 is ENHRY and CDR2 SYGVKD. The ends lost 7 bases at V and 5 bases at J; junction bases unmatched: 7. The CDR3 sequence is CAITSGDGIDTQYF. The CDR3 DNA sequence: TGTGCCATCACTAGCGGGGATGGGATAGATACGCAGTATTTT.

The chain recombines TRBV6-5 with TRBJ2-7; a possible D gene is TRBD1 (6 bases). The CDR3 is 13 amino acids. Germline V CDR1 and CDR2: MNHEY, SVGAGI. Trimming shortened V by 5 bases and J by 5 bases, and 13 bases separated the two germline ends. The CDR3 coding sequence is TGTGCCAGCAGTCGGGACACAATCCACGAGCAGTACTTC. This gives the protein CASSRDTIHEQYF.

Comment on this clonotype: The junction and the germline gene differ at one end; a read error may be behind it. The chain links TRBV6-6 to TRBJ2-7; 10 bases align to TRBD1. Germline V gives CDR1 MNHNY, CDR2 SVGAGI (reference sequence). The CDR3 is 15 residues long. CDR3 loop: CASSYSRDRGYEQYF. In DNA, the CDR3 is TGTGCCAGCAGCTACTCCCGGGACAGGGGTTACGAGCAGTACTTC.

The table lists this clonotype with a few counts. The chain has TRBV19 and TRBJ2-7; D is perhaps TRBD1 or TRBD2 (5 bases each). V lost 4 bases and J 0 bases, leaving 7 bases between the germline ends. From germline, CDR1 is LNHDA and CDR2 SQIVND (reference sequence). The CDR3 spans 13 residues. The CDR3 DNA sequence: TGTGCCAGTAGTACAGGGAGCTCCTACGAGCAGTACTTC. Translating it yields CASSTGSSYEQYF.

This chain uses TRBV5-6 with TRBJ2-5; tentatively, D is TRBD2 (6 bases). Between the trimmed V and J ends, which lost 0 bases and 4 bases, there was a span of 22 bases. The V gene's germline CDR1 is SGHDT and CDR2 YYEEEE. CDR3 length: 18 residues. DNA of the CDR3: TGTGCCAGCAGCTTGGTCACGGGGGAGAGGAGTGGGGGAGAGACCCAGTACTTC. Translation: CASSLVTGERSGGETQYF.

V is TRBV5-1 and J is TRBJ2-5; 14 bases fit TRBD2. The CDR3 loop spans 16 amino acids. After removal of 4 bases from V and 4 bases from J, the junction contained 6 bases not matched to a gene. Per the germline V gene, CDR1 is SGHRS and CDR2 is YFSETQ. The CDR3 bases are TGCGCCAGCAGCACCGGACTAGCGGGAGGTGGAGAGACCCAGTACTTC. Translated: CASSTGLAGGGETQYF.

The chain joins TRBV6-2 or TRBV6-3 to TRBJ1-5; the match to TRBD1 covers 7 bases. V was clipped by 6 bases and J by 1 base; unmatched bases: 6. The V gene's germline CDR1 is MNHEY and CDR2 SVGEGT. The CDR3 sequence is 15 residues long. CDR3: CASRTDRSSNQPQHF. Written as DNA, the CDR3 is TGTGCCAGCAGAACGGACAGGTCGAGCAATCAGCCCCAGCATTTT.

The chain employs TRBV6-6 and TRBJ1-1; the match to TRBD1 covers 7 bases. Trimming cost V 2 bases and J 4 bases; bases outside gene matches: 7. Germline CDR1 MNHNY, CDR2 SVGAGI (reference sequence). The CDR3 has 15 residues. CDR3 in DNA: TGTGCCAGCAGTTACGGGGACAGAGGGGGCACTGAAGCTTTCTTT. Protein: CASSYGDRGGTEAFF.

This clonotype has just a few counts. V usage is TRBV20-1 and J usage is TRBJ2-3; D is ambiguous. The ends were cut back, 6 bases at V and 0 bases at J, with 10 bases in the middle. The CDR3 has 13 residues. The germline V gene has CDR1 DFQATT and CDR2 SNEGSKA (reference sequence). The CDR3 region has the DNA TGCAGTGCGGGAAGACCTAGCACAGATACGCAGTATTTT. Amino acid sequence: CSAGRPSTDTQYF.

V gene TRBV5-5 combines with J gene TRBJ2-2; D possibly corresponds to TRBD1 (6 bases). In germline, CDR1 is SGHKS, CDR2 YYEKEE (reference sequence). V dropped 0 bases and J dropped 6 bases, with 18 bases sitting between them. The CDR3 has 17 residues. The CDR3 DNA reads TGTGCCAGCAGCTTGGCGACAGGAATCGGGCTGGCCGGGGAGCTGTTTTTT. It codes for CASSLATGIGLAGELFF.

The rearrangement joins TRBV11-1 to TRBJ1-3; D unresolved. Germline V gene data show CDR1 as SGHAT and CDR2 as FQDESV (reference sequence). Trimming took 3 bases from V and 0 from J, leaving 9 bases between them. The CDR3 sequence is 15 residues long. This CDR3 is CASSFGHLSGNTIYF. CDR3 nucleotides: TGTGCCAGCAGCTTCGGTCACCTCTCTGGAAACACCATATATTTT.

V and J are TRBV29-1 and TRBJ2-3; TRBD1 aligns across 9 bases. The CDR3 consists of 13 residues. CDR1 is SQVTM and CDR2 is ANQGSEA in the germline V gene. V shed 6 bases and J 7 bases; nucleotides not matched to a gene: 8. The CDR3: CSVQLDRGNTQYF. The CDR3 DNA reads as TGCAGCGTCCAACTGGACAGGGGAAATACGCAGTATTTT.

The genes are TRBV11-2 and TRBJ2-3; 9 nucleotides line up with TRBD2. Germline V gives CDR1 SGHAT, CDR2 FQNNGV. The CDR3 runs 16 residues. J lost 0 bases, V lost 7 bases, and 8 bases had no gene match. The CDR3 DNA follows: TGTGCCAGCAAAGCGGGGGGCTCGGTTAGCACAGATACGCAGTATTTT. It translates to CASKAGGSVSTDTQYF.

This clonotype was recorded a few times. The chain uses TRBV7-8 and TRBJ1-5, with 7 bases lining up with TRBD1. Germline V gives CDR1 SGHVS, CDR2 FQNEAQ. This CDR3 comprises 15 residues. V was clipped by 4 bases and J by 0 bases; unmatched bases: 3. The CDR3 spells CASSSTGDSNQPQHF. CDR3 bases: TGTGCCAGCAGCTCTACAGGGGATAGCAATCAGCCCCAGCATTTT.

V and J are TRBV2 and TRBJ2-2; D is unclear. V was pared by 4 bases and J by 5 bases, with 14 bases between. The CDR3 runs to 15 residues. Per the germline V gene, CDR1 is SNHLY and CDR2 is FYNNEI. The CDR3 spells CASSGAELVTGELFF. The CDR3 coding sequence is TGTGCCAGCAGTGGGGCGGAGCTGGTGACCGGGGAGCTGTTTTTT. The full variable domain, completed using reference TRBV2 and TRBJ2-2, is EPEVTQTPSHQVTQMGQEVILRCVPISNHLYFYWYRQILGQKVEFLVSFYNNEISEKSEIFDDQFSVERPDGSNFTLKIRSTKLEDSAMYFCASSGAELVTGELFFGEGSRLTVL.

This clonotype has only a few counts. This chain joins TRBV30 and TRBJ1-5; D is unresolved. Germline CDR1 GTSNPN, CDR2 SVGIG (reference sequence). The CDR3 extends over 13 amino acids. The V and J ends lost 2 bases and 0 bases respectively, with 5 bases between them. CDR3 coding DNA: TGTGCCTGGAGTAGTCGTAGCAATCAGCCCCAGCATTTT. Amino acids: CAWSSRSNQPQHF.

The V gene is TRBV20-1, the J gene TRBJ2-7; unclear D gene. Trimming stripped 3 bases from V and 1 base from J, with 13 bases between. Germline V gives CDR1 DFQATT, CDR2 SNEGSKA (reference sequence). This CDR3 contains 14 residues. CDR3 in DNA: TGCAGTGCTAGTTCAGCACCACTTTCCTACGAGCAGTACTTC. The encoded protein is CSASSAPLSYEQYF.

The chain uses TRBV20-1 and TRBJ2-2, with D perhaps matching TRBD1 (6 bases). CDR3 size: 14 residues. Trimming shortened V by 2 bases and J by 4 bases, and 11 bases separated the two germline ends. CDR1 DFQATT and CDR2 SNEGSKA come from the germline V gene (reference sequence). The CDR3 DNA sequence: TGCAGTGCTAGATCCGGGACAACCACCGGGGAGCTGTTTTTT. Amino acid sequence: CSARSGTTTGELFF.